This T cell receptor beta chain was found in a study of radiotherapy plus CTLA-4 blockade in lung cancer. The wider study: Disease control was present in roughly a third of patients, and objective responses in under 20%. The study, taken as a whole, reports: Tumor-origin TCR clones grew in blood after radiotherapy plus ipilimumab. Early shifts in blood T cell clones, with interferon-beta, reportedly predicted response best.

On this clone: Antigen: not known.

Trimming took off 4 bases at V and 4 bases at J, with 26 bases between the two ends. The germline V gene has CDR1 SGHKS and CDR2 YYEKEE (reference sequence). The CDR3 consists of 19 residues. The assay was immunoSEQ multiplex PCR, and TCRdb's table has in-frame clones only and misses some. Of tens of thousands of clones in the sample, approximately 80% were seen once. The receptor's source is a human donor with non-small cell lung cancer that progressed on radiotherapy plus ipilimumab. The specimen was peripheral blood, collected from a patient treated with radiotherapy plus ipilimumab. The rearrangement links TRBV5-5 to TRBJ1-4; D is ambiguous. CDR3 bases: TGTGCCAGCAGCCCCTCGAAAAACCTCGTGGCACAAATTAATGAAAAACTGTTTTTT. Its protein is CASSPSKNLVAQINEKLFF.